Below, 28 T cell receptor beta chains from the same sample are listed, as sequenced in a study of CD8+CD57+ T cells in acquired aplastic anemia. Genomic DNA constituted the template upon which TCR beta VDJ and CDR3 profiling was performed. TCRdb redid the calling of the reads with MiXCR, one entry per CDR3 protein. The repertoire holds 95,000 to 150,000 distinct CDR3 sequences, with approximately 40% as singletons. By flow cytometry, patients selected for sequencing had shown an expansion of CD8+CD57+ cells. The sample taken for sequencing was sorted CD4+, CD8+, or CD8+CD57+ T cells (not recorded which) from PBMCs. The receptors originated from a human donor with aplastic anemia.

There are a few counts of this clonotype. V usage is TRBV4-1 and J usage is TRBJ1-1; D is perhaps TRBD1 (5 bases). Germline CDR1 reads MGHRA; CDR2 reads YSYEKL. This CDR3 has 11 residues. V gave up 5 bases and J gave up 13 bases, with 14 bases separating them. The CDR3 DNA is TGCGCCAGCAGCTCCCGGGACTCCTTTTTCTTT. Its protein is CASSSRDSFFF.

This clonotype has more than one count but fewer than ten. The chain has TRBV5-1 and TRBJ2-7; 13 bases are a match to TRBD2. CDR3 length: 16 residues. Trimming took 4 bases from V and 2 from J; bases not matched to a gene: 6. CDR1 and CDR2 from the germline V gene are SGHRS and YFSETQ. The CDR3 is CASSRTSGGPTYEQYF. For the CDR3, the DNA is TGCGCCAGCAGCAGGACTAGCGGGGGACCAACCTACGAGCAGTACTTC.

Only a few counts were recorded for this clonotype. A read error may be the cause here, since a much bigger clone is one base away. The genes are TRBV7-9 and TRBJ2-7, with TRBD2 matching over 7 bases. The CDR3 sequence is 15 residues long. Germline V gene sequence: CDR1 SEHNR, CDR2 FQNEAQ (reference sequence). The J segment lost 7 bases and the V segment lost 7 bases, leaving 16 bases of the junction unmatched. CDR3 loop: CASNSRAGVTPEQYF. CDR3 DNA sequence: TGTGCCAGCAACTCTAGGGCGGGGGTGACTCCGGAGCAGTACTTC.

The chain combines TRBV11-1 with TRBJ2-3; D may correspond to TRBD1 or TRBD2 (5 bases each). CDR1 is SGHAT, CDR2 FQDESV, per germline (reference sequence). This CDR3 is 16 amino acids long. V dropped 5 bases and J dropped 1 base, with 16 bases sitting between them. CDR3: CASSRLTGGGTDTQYF. The CDR3 bases are TGTGCCAGCAGCCGCCTGACTGGGGGAGGCACAGATACGCAGTATTTT.

Regarding this clonotype: A much larger clonotype is one base distant, so this may be a read error. The rearrangement links TRBV12-3 or TRBV12-4 to TRBJ2-7; 8 nucleotides line up with TRBD2. The CDR3 has 15 residues. J lost 7 bases, V lost 0 bases, and 8 bases had no gene match. The CDR3 spells CASSLASGGYNEQYF. The CDR3 DNA is TGTGCCAGCAGTTTAGCCAGCGGGGGATACAATGAGCAGTACTTC.

This clonotype was picked up many times. This chain connects TRBV12-3 or TRBV12-4 to TRBJ1-2; D is uncertain. V lost 5 bases and J 7 bases, leaving 14 bases between the germline ends. The length of the CDR3 is 13 residues. The CDR3 region has the DNA TGTGCCAGCAGTGATCCCACATCGGCTGGCTACACCTTC. Translation gives CASSDPTSAGYTF.

The chain is built from TRBV20-1 and TRBJ1-1; 7 bases are shared with TRBD1. Germline CDR1 DFQATT, CDR2 SNEGSKA (reference sequence). Losses at the gene ends were 0 bases for V and 4 bases for J; bases not matched to a gene: 8. The CDR3 runs to 15 residues. The CDR3 nucleotides are TGCAGTGCTAGAGATTTGAGGGGGCAAGGCACTGAAGCTTTCTTT. Residues: CSARDLRGQGTEAFF.

The sample holds many counts of this clonotype. CDR3 nucleotide sequence: TGTGCCAGCAGCGAGAGGGGGCTACGAGACACCGGGGAGCTGTTTTTT. Amino acids: CASSERGLRDTGELFF. The V call is TRBV12-3 or TRBV12-4, the J call TRBJ2-2; 7 nucleotides line up with TRBD1. The CDR3 is 16 amino acids. V lost 6 bases and J lost 3; bases outside the gene matches: 10.

This clonotype was seen many times. This chain joins TRBV5-1 and TRBJ1-1; possible D gene TRBD1, 5 bases. The CDR3 length is 11 residues. V lost 4 bases and J lost 7, with 8 bases in between. Germline V gene lookup returns CDR1 SGHRS and CDR2 YFSETQ. The DNA of the CDR3 is TGCGCCAGCAGCCGAACAGGTGAAGCTTTCTTT. This gives the protein CASSRTGEAFF.

This clonotype has a handful of counts. The gene calls are TRBV18 and TRBJ1-4, with 8 bases identical to TRBD1. The CDR3 extends over 15 amino acids. Looked up from germline, CDR1 is KGHSH and CDR2 is LQKENI. V shed 4 bases and J 7 bases; nucleotides not matched to a gene: 8. Written as DNA, the CDR3 is TGTGCCAGCTCACGGACAGGGAAGAGGGGTGAAAAACTGTTTTTT. As protein: CASSRTGKRGEKLFF.

This clonotype was seen many times. The chain uses TRBV2 and TRBJ2-7, with D possibly matching TRBD1 (6 bases). There are 14 residues in the CDR3. Germline CDR1 SNHLY, CDR2 FYNNEI. The V end was cut by 1 base, the J end by 3 bases, with 10 bases between. CDR3: CASSEVGHFYEQYV. The CDR3 bases are TGTGCCAGCAGTGAAGTGGGACATTTCTACGAGCAGTACGTC.

This clonotype was detected ten times or more. The V call is TRBV24-1, the J call TRBJ2-1, with 13 bases lining up with TRBD2. The CDR3 sequence is 16 residues long. Trimming cost V 9 bases and J 8 bases; bases outside gene matches: 12. From germline, CDR1 is KGHDR and CDR2 SFDVKD. DNA of the CDR3: TGTGCCACCGTTGGGACTAGCGGGGTCCTGCCGTATGAGCAGTTCTTC. Translating it yields CATVGTSGVLPYEQFF.

The sample holds a few counts of this clonotype. Possible read error: a much larger clone is one base away. The chain uses TRBV20-1 and TRBJ2-3; D not certain. This CDR3 spans 15 amino acids. Per germline, CDR1 DFQATT and CDR2 SNEGSKA (reference sequence). DNA of the CDR3: TGCAGTGCTACCGGCGCTCGAAAGAGCACAGATATGCAGTATTTT. Its translation: CSATGARKSTDMQYF.

About this clonotype: A junction boundary mismatches the germline segment, possibly from a read error. This rearrangement joins TRBV12-3 or TRBV12-4 to TRBJ1-6, with D hard to call. This CDR3 spans 13 amino acids. DNA for the CDR3: TGTGGCAGCAGTTTGAAACGCGGGTCGCCCCTCCACTTT. It is translated as CGSSLKRGSPLHF.

The gene calls are TRBV11-3 and TRBJ1-6; D ambiguous. CDR3 size: 14 residues. Germline V CDR1 and CDR2: SGHNT, YENEEA. The V end was cut by 5 bases, the J end by 7 bases, with 12 bases between. CDR3 sequence (DNA): TGTGCCAGCAGCCCCTTAGTTTGGAATTCACCCCTCCACTTT. Amino acids: CASSPLVWNSPLHF.

The J gene is TRBJ1-2, the V gene TRBV25-1, with no clear D. Trimming stripped 0 bases from V and 1 base from J, with 6 bases between. CDR1 and CDR2 from the germline V gene are MGHDK and SYGVNS. The CDR3 sequence is 14 residues long. The CDR3 reads CASSEYPVNYGYTF. The CDR3 region has the DNA TGTGCCAGCAGTGAATACCCAGTTAACTATGGCTACACCTTC.

This rearrangement joins TRBV4-2 to TRBJ2-1; 13 nucleotides agree with TRBD2. V shed 0 bases and J 8 bases; nucleotides not matched to a gene: 10. This CDR3 is built from 18 residues. The germline gives CDR1 LGHNA, CDR2 YNFKEQ. CDR3 sequence: CASSQDFGTSGDVDEQFF. CDR3 nucleotides: TGTGCCAGCAGCCAAGACTTCGGGACTAGCGGGGATGTGGATGAGCAGTTCTTC.

The chain is built from TRBV20-1 and TRBJ2-7; D call uncertain. Germline values: CDR1 DFQATT, CDR2 SNEGSKA (reference sequence). Trimming pared 1 base from V and 2 bases from J, leaving 9 bases between. The CDR3 runs to 13 residues. CDR3 sequence: CSARAVGTYEQYF. The DNA for the CDR3 is TGCAGTGCTAGAGCAGTGGGAACCTACGAGCAGTACTTC.

The rearrangement uses TRBV7-4 and TRBJ2-1, with D tentatively TRBD2 (6 bases). Germline lookup yields CDR1 SGHVT and CDR2 SQSDAQ. The V gene lost 3 bases and the J gene lost 1 base, with 10 bases spanning the gap. CDR3 size: 15 residues. This CDR3 is CASSFLRGSYNEQFF. DNA of the CDR3: TGTGCCAGCAGCTTCTTGCGGGGTTCCTACAATGAGCAGTTCTTC.

In this sample, this clonotype turned up many times. The chain links TRBV11-3 to TRBJ2-1; 9 bases map to TRBD1. The J segment lost 7 bases and the V segment lost 5 bases, leaving 9 bases of the junction unmatched. CDR3 length: 15 residues. The germline gives CDR1 SGHNT, CDR2 YENEEA. The CDR3: CASSRTSGTGNEQFF. CDR3 DNA: TGTGCCAGCAGCCGTACCTCCGGGACAGGGAATGAGCAGTTCTTC.

This clonotype was seen ten or more times. The rearrangement links TRBV19 to TRBJ2-1; TRBD1 agrees at 7 bases. Germline V gene sequence: CDR1 LNHDA, CDR2 SQIVND (reference sequence). The V segment lost 6 bases and the J segment 3 bases; nucleotides outside the gene matches: 11. This CDR3 contains 16 residues. The DNA of the CDR3 is TGTGCCAGTAGCCCGGGACAGCATGATGTCTACAATGAGCAGTTCTTC. Its translation is CASSPGQHDVYNEQFF.

CDR3 DNA sequence: TGTGCCAGTAGGACCCGGACAGGGTTAGAGCCCCAGCATTTT. Translating gives CASRTRTGLEPQHF. The chain couples TRBV19 to TRBJ1-5; TRBD1 agrees at 8 bases. Germline CDR1 and CDR2: LNHDA and SQIVND (reference sequence). Trimming at V came to 6 bases and at J to 8 bases, leaving 9 bases not matched to a gene. The CDR3 has 14 residues.

Points on this clonotype: A much larger clone differs by one base, so this may be a read error. V gene TRBV6-4 combines with J gene TRBJ2-1; possibly TRBD1 for D (5 bases). The CDR3 runs 13 residues. From germline, CDR1 is MRHNA and CDR2 SNTAGT. V lost 5 bases to trimming and J lost 4 bases, with 9 bases between them. The CDR3 sequence is CASSNAGYNEQFF. The CDR3 bases are TGTGCCAGCAGTAACGCAGGGTACAATGAGCAGTTCTTC.

The CDR3 sequence: CASSGRWRLQQYF. As DNA, the CDR3 is TGTGCCAGCAGCGGGAGGTGGAGGCTGCAGCAGTACTTC. The genes are TRBV2 and TRBJ2-7; TRBD2 matches at 7 bases. This CDR3 region has 13 residues. Germline values: CDR1 SNHLY, CDR2 FYNNEI. V lost 6 bases to trimming and J lost 8 bases; unmatched junction nucleotides: 10.

This clonotype occurred many times. The gene calls are TRBV7-9 and TRBJ2-5; D may be TRBD1 (5 bases). V lost 7 bases and J 0 bases, leaving 15 bases between the germline ends. This CDR3 spans 15 amino acids. Germline values: CDR1 SEHNR, CDR2 FQNEAQ (reference sequence). The DNA of the CDR3 is TGTGCCAGCACCTCGATCGACAGATACCAAGAGACCCAGTACTTC. Protein product: CASTSIDRYQETQYF.

This clonotype was seen many times. The chain links TRBV7-2 to TRBJ2-5; 7 bases match TRBD1. CDR3 length: 14 residues. J lost 5 bases, V lost 3 bases, and 6 bases had no gene match. Germline CDR1 SGHTA, CDR2 FQGNSA. CDR3 amino acids: CASSFQTGQETQYF. Here the CDR3 DNA reads TGTGCCAGCAGCTTCCAGACAGGGCAGGAGACCCAGTACTTC.

This clonotype showed up many times. The rearrangement joins TRBV20-1 to TRBJ1-1, with unresolved D. The CDR3 is made up of 16 amino acids. Trimming shortened V by 1 base and J by 7 bases, and 22 bases separated the two germline ends. Germline CDR1 is DFQATT and CDR2 is SNEGSKA (reference sequence). The CDR3 nucleotides are TGCAGTGCTAGAGTAAAGGCGGCGTTGACCGCTCTTGAAGCTTTCTTT. This translates into CSARVKAALTALEAFF.

The V and J genes are TRBV12-5 and TRBJ1-1; TRBD1 matches 7 bases. V shed 0 bases, J shed 1 base, and the junction held 8 bases outside the gene matches. Germline CDR1 and CDR2: LGHNT and FRNRAP. The CDR3 is 17 residues long. As DNA, the CDR3 is TGTGCTAGTGGTTTGGTACGGCAGGGGGGCAGGAACACTGAAGCTTTCTTT. It translates to CASGLVRQGGRNTEAFF.